This is a list of T cell receptor beta chains from one sample in a study of blood T cell repertoires in COVID-19. Measured with immunoSEQ multiplex PCR; TCRdb has only the in-frame clones, and not every one. Among fewer than 450,000 clones, around 86% were seen once, and the ten largest hold around 6%. Sequenced material: peripheral blood. The receptor source for this set is a woman in her forties or fifties with COVID-19, enrolled during active disease. Both conserved end residues are part of each CDR3. D genes are given only for firm matches. Only some rows state a clone size, as once, few, many or a class for expanded clones.

size: NA; D: TRBD2; V: TRBV7-2; J: TRBJ2-1; CDR3: CASTLAGGGSSYNEQFF; DNA: TGTGCCAGCACACTAGCGGGAGGTGGGAGCTCCTACAATGAGCAGTTCTTC
size: NA; D: TRBD1; V: TRBV5-6; J: TRBJ1-6; CDR3: CASSADRSRYNSPLHF; DNA: TGTGCCAGCAGCGCGGACAGGTCCCGGTATAATTCACCCCTCCACTTT
size: NA; D: NA; V: TRBV7-6; J: TRBJ2-1; CDR3: CASSLGGYLYNEQFF; DNA: TGTGCCAGCAGCTTAGGCGGATACTTATACAATGAGCAGTTCTTC
size: NA; D: NA; V: TRBV4-1; J: TRBJ1-1; CDR3: CASSQGAQVNTEAFF; DNA: TGCGCCAGCAGCCAAGGGGCGCAGGTGAACACTGAAGCTTTCTTT
size: NA; D: NA; V: TRBV5-5; J: TRBJ1-1; CDR3: CASSWTLEGRNTEAFF; DNA: TGTGCCAGCAGCTGGACCCTGGAGGGCCGGAACACTGAAGCTTTCTTT
size: NA; D: NA; V: TRBV19; J: TRBJ1-1; CDR3: CASSIGGATNTEAFF; DNA: TGTGCCAGTAGTATTGGGGGGGCTACGAACACTGAAGCTTTCTTT
size: NA; D: NA; V: TRBV20-1; J: TRBJ1-1; CDR3: CSATGNTEAFF; DNA: TGCAGTGCAACAGGGAACACTGAAGCTTTCTTT
size: once; D: TRBD2; V: TRBV18; J: TRBJ2-1; CDR3: CASSPLSSGSKNEQFF; DNA: TGTGCCAGCTCACCACTGAGCAGCGGGAGTAAAAATGAGCAGTTCTTC
size: NA; D: NA; V: TRBV11-3; J: TRBJ2-2; CDR3: CASSLGLPGTGELFF; DNA: TGTGCCAGCAGCTTAGGACTCCCGGGCACCGGGGAGCTGTTTTTT
size: NA; D: TRBD2; V: TRBV27; J: TRBJ2-1; CDR3: CASSPELAGGPWNEQFF; DNA: TGTGCCAGCAGTCCGGAACTAGCGGGAGGGCCTTGGAATGAGCAGTTCTTC
size: NA; D: NA; V: TRBV6-5; J: TRBJ1-2; CDR3: CASLAGLLANYGYTF; DNA: TGTGCCAGCTTGGCAGGGCTGTTGGCCAACTATGGCTACACCTTC
size: NA; D: NA; V: TRBV29-1; J: TRBJ1-1; CDR3: CSVGRSGVGTEAFF; DNA: TGCAGCGTTGGAAGATCAGGGGTTGGCACTGAAGCTTTCTTT
size: NA; D: NA; V: TRBV5-4; J: TRBJ2-7; CDR3: CASSLAGSYEQYF; DNA: TGTGCCAGCAGCTTGGCGGGGTCCTACGAGCAGTACTTC
size: NA; D: NA; V: TRBV27; J: TRBJ2-1; CDR3: CASSFSGKYYNEQFF; DNA: TGTGCCAGCAGTTTTTCAGGGAAATATTACAATGAGCAGTTCTTC
size: NA; D: NA; V: TRBV19; J: TRBJ1-2; CDR3: CASIPSRSVGYYGYTF; DNA: TGTGCCAGTATTCCTAGCCGGAGTGTGGGATACTATGGCTACACCTTC
size: NA; D: NA; V: TRBV19; J: TRBJ2-3; CDR3: CASSSRVQFGTTDTQYF; DNA: TGTGCCAGTAGTTCCAGGGTCCAGTTCGGGACAACAGATACGCAGTATTTT
size: NA; D: NA; V: TRBV4-3; J: TRBJ2-1; CDR3: CASSPSMRQGIYNEQFF; DNA: TGCGCCAGCAGCCCCTCCATGAGGCAGGGTATCTACAATGAGCAGTTCTTC
size: NA; D: NA; V: TRBV19; J: TRBJ2-3; CDR3: CASRPLSTDTQYF; DNA: TGTGCCAGTAGACCACTTAGTACAGATACGCAGTATTTT
size: NA; D: NA; V: TRBV6-2/TRBV6-3; J: TRBJ2-1; CDR3: CASSYSLAYNEQFF; DNA: TGTGCCAGCAGTTACTCCCTAGCGTACAATGAGCAGTTCTTC
size: NA; D: NA; V: TRBV12-3/TRBV12-4; J: TRBJ1-2; CDR3: CASSFGGYGYTF; DNA: TGTGCCAGCAGTTTTGGGGGGTATGGCTACACCTTC
size: NA; D: TRBD1; V: TRBV5-1; J: TRBJ2-1; CDR3: CASSLDDRGHGEQFF; DNA: TGCGCCAGCAGCTTGGACGACAGGGGGCATGGTGAGCAGTTCTTC
size: few; D: TRBD2; V: TRBV5-1; J: TRBJ2-4; CDR3: CASSLTVAGGLGKNIQYF; DNA: TGCGCCAGCAGCTTGACTGTAGCGGGAGGGCTAGGCAAAAACATTCAGTACTTC
size: NA; D: TRBD1; V: TRBV11-2; J: TRBJ2-1; CDR3: CASSLGQGAQNEQFF; DNA: TGTGCCAGCAGCTTAGGCCAGGGGGCGCAAAATGAGCAGTTCTTC
size: NA; D: NA; V: TRBV5-1; J: TRBJ2-7; CDR3: CASSLAGGTPYEQYF; DNA: TGCGCCAGCAGCTTGGCAGGGGGGACTCCCTACGAGCAGTACTTC